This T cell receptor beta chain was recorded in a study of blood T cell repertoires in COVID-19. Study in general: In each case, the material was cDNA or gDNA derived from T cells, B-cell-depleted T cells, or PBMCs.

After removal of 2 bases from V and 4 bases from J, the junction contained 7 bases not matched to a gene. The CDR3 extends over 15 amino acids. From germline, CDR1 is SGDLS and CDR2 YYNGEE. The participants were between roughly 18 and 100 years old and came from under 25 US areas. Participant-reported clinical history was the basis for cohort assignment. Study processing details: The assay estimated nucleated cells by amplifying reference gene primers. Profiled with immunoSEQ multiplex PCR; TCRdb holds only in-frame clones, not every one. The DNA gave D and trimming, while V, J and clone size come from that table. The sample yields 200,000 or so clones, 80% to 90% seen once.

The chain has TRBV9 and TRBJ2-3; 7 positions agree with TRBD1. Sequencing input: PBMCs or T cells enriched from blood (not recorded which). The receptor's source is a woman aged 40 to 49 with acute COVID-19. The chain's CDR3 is CASSVDGQGADTQYF. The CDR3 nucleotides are TGTGCCAGCAGCGTTGATGGCCAGGGGGCAGATACGCAGTATTTT.